What follows are 15 T cell receptor beta chains derived from one specimen sequenced in a study of T-cell reconstitution after alpha-beta-depleted transplantation in children. Molecular barcoding with unique molecular identifiers was used for the TCRbeta library. TCRdb re-analysed the PCR reads in MiXCR, keeping a single row per CDR3 protein. Counted here are 250,000 to 400,000 distinct CDR3 sequences, approximately 20% occurring once; the ten biggest clones make up 10% to 11%. Sample: PBMCs, mostly from graft donor cells, taken 180 days after TCRalphabeta/CD19-depleted stem cell transplant. All receptors come from a male patient aged 10 to 17 who had a stem cell transplant for acute lymphoblastic leukemia, so the T cells may come from the graft donor.

This chain joins TRBV7-3 and TRBJ2-2; D is ambiguous. Trimming removed 5 bases from V and 4 bases from J, with 11 bases in between. The CDR3 is made up of 14 amino acids. CDR1 and CDR2 (germline): SGHTA, FQGTGA. CDR3 in amino acids: CASSPLDTTGELFF. CDR3 nucleotides: TGTGCCAGCAGCCCTCTAGATACCACCGGGGAGCTGTTTTTT.

The chain links TRBV24-1 to TRBJ1-5, with 11 bases lining up with TRBD1. V trimming: 5 bases; J trimming: 5 bases; junction bases outside the gene matches: 7. The germline gives CDR1 KGHDR, CDR2 SFDVKD. This CDR3 region has 16 residues. CDR3 in DNA: TGTGCCACCAGTGCCCCTGGGACAGGGGGTTATCAGCCCCAGCATTTT. This translates into CATSAPGTGGYQPQHF.

V usage is TRBV29-1 and J usage is TRBJ2-5, with D possibly being TRBD1 or TRBD2 (5 bases each). Trimming cost V 7 bases and J 5 bases, with 14 bases left between them. The CDR3 runs to 12 residues. CDR1 and CDR2 (germline): SQVTM, ANQGSEA. The CDR3 protein is CSALGAGETQYF. The DNA of the CDR3 is TGCAGCGCCTTAGGGGCGGGTGAGACCCAGTACTTC.

This clonotype showed up just a few times. The chain has TRBV7-3 and TRBJ2-3, with D unresolved. CDR3 length equals 14 residues. Germline assignment: CDR1 SGHTA and CDR2 FQGTGA. Trimming left V 2 bases short and J 5 bases short, with 11 bases between. The CDR3 DNA sequence: TGTGCCAGCAGCTTAGGAGTTTTGGGAGATACGCAGTATTTT. This encodes CASSLGVLGDTQYF.

This clonotype was seen more than once but under ten times. This chain connects TRBV9 to TRBJ2-7; no firm D call. V was cut by 2 bases and J by 6 bases, with 3 bases left in between. The germline V gene encodes CDR1 SGDLS and CDR2 YYNGEE. The CDR3 is 10 amino acids. The CDR3 DNA is TGTGCCAGCAGCGTGGGCGAGCAGTACTTC. Encoded protein: CASSVGEQYF.

This clonotype occurred a few times. This rearrangement joins TRBV4-2 to TRBJ2-7, with 11 nucleotides matching TRBD2. The germline V gene encodes CDR1 LGHNA and CDR2 YNFKEQ. The CDR3 contains 14 residues. V was pared by 4 bases and J by 6 bases, with 5 bases of the junction left unmatched. The CDR3 sequence is CASSRPGLAAEQYF. As DNA, the CDR3 is TGTGCCAGCAGCCGACCGGGACTAGCGGCCGAGCAGTACTTC.

The V call is TRBV6-5, the J call TRBJ1-1; D not certain. The CDR3 has 13 residues. Germline CDR1 and CDR2: MNHEY and SVGAGI. Trimming took off 2 bases at V and 0 bases at J, with 4 bases between the two ends. CDR3 bases: TGTGCCAGCAGTTACGAGTTGAACACTGAAGCTTTCTTT. It codes for CASSYELNTEAFF.

The chain is built from TRBV20-1 and TRBJ2-3; D is perhaps TRBD1 or TRBD2 (5 bases each). The CDR3 is 18 residues long. Trimming took off 0 bases at V and 7 bases at J, with 26 bases between the two ends. Per the germline V gene, CDR1 is DFQATT and CDR2 is SNEGSKA (reference sequence). Here the CDR3 reads CSARERGLDSSRVYTQYF. The CDR3 nucleotides are TGCAGTGCTAGAGAGAGGGGTTTGGACTCCTCCAGAGTGTATACGCAGTATTTT.

The sample holds a few counts of this clonotype. The V call is TRBV7-9, the J call TRBJ2-1; TRBD2 matches at 12 bases. The ends lost 11 bases at V and 10 bases at J; junction bases unmatched: 9. The CDR3 is made up of 13 amino acids. Per germline, CDR1 SEHNR and CDR2 FQNEAQ (reference sequence). For the CDR3, the DNA is TGTGCCTTGGCTAGCGGGAGGGCCCCCGAGCAGTTCTTC. This sequence encodes CALASGRAPEQFF.

The rearrangement links TRBV5-1 to TRBJ2-1; D gene ambiguous. Trimming took off 3 bases at V and 0 bases at J, with 10 bases between the two ends. Looked up from germline, CDR1 is SGHRS and CDR2 is YFSETQ. This CDR3 is 15 amino acids long. CDR3 protein: CASSYIKSSYNEQFF. CDR3 coding DNA: TGCGCCAGCAGCTACATAAAGAGCTCCTACAATGAGCAGTTCTTC.

This clonotype has ten or more counts. The chain combines TRBV5-1 with TRBJ1-2; 7 bases map to TRBD1. Germline CDR1 SGHRS, CDR2 YFSETQ. CDR3 length: 13 residues. J was trimmed by 8 bases and V by 4 bases; bases with no gene match: 8. The CDR3 protein is CASSMEGARGYTF. Here the CDR3 DNA reads TGCGCCAGCAGCATGGAGGGGGCGCGAGGCTACACCTTC.

This clonotype is medium-sized (0.01 to 0.1%) in the sample. The chain recombines TRBV7-2 with TRBJ2-3; 7 nucleotides agree with TRBD2. CDR3 length equals 17 residues. Per germline, CDR1 SGHTA and CDR2 FQGNSA. V was pared by 1 base and J by 0 bases, with 7 bases of the junction left unmatched. The CDR3 bases are TGTGCCAGCAGCTTAGGTCCAGCGGGGTTGAGCACAGATACGCAGTATTTT. Translation: CASSLGPAGLSTDTQYF.

The table lists this clonotype with a few counts. This chain uses TRBV20-1 with TRBJ2-3, with D perhaps TRBD1 (6 bases). V lost 0 bases to trimming and J lost 3 bases, with 10 bases between them. The germline V gene has CDR1 DFQATT and CDR2 SNEGSKA (reference sequence). The CDR3 runs 14 residues. As DNA, the CDR3 is TGCAGTGCTAGAGATAATCAGGGGACAGATACGCAGTATTTT. Residues: CSARDNQGTDTQYF.

Only a few counts were recorded for this clonotype. The rearrangement joins TRBV7-9 to TRBJ1-2; 10 nucleotides match TRBD1. Germline trimming cut 7 bases from V and 7 bases from J; bases unmatched to any gene: 6. CDR1 SEHNR and CDR2 FQNEAQ come from the germline V gene (reference sequence). This CDR3 spans 13 amino acids. CDR3 DNA sequence: TGTGCCAGCAACCTCGGACAGGGGGTTGGCTACACCTTC. This translates into CASNLGQGVGYTF.

The genes are TRBV11-2 and TRBJ2-5; D could derive from TRBD1 or TRBD2 (7 bases each). Between the trimmed V and J ends, which lost 0 bases and 6 bases, there was a span of 20 bases. The CDR3 runs 17 residues. Germline CDR1 is SGHAT and CDR2 is FQNNGV. The CDR3 sequence: CASSLEGRGTVRKTQYF. The DNA of the CDR3 is TGTGCCAGCAGCTTAGAAGGGAGGGGGACAGTGCGGAAGACCCAGTACTTC.